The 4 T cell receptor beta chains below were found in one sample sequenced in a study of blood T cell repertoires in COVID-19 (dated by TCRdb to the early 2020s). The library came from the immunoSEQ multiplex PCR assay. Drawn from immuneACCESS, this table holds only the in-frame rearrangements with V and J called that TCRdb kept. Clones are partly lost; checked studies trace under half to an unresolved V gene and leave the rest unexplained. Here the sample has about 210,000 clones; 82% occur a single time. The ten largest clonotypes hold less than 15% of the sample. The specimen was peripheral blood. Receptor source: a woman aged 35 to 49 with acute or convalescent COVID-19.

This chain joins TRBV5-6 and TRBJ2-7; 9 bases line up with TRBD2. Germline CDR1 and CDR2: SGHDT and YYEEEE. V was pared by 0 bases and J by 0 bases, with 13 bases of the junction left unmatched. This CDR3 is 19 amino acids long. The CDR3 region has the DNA TGTGCCAGCAGCTTGGCGGGAGGGCTAGCGGGGACGAGCTCCTACGAGCAGTACTTC. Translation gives CASSLAGGLAGTSSYEQYF.

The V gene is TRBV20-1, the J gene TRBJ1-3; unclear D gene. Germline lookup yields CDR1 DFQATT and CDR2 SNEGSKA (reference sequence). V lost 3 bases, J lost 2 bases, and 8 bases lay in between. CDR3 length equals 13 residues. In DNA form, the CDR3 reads TGCAGTGCTAGTCCGGGAACTGGAAACACCATATATTTT. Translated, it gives CSASPGTGNTIYF.

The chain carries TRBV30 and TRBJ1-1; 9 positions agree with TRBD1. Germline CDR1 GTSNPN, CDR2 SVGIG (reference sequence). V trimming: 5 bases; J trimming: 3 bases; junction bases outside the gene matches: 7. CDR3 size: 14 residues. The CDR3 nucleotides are TGTGCCTGGGGGGGACAGGGCCGGGACACTGAAGCTTTCTTT. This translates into CAWGGQGRDTEAFF.

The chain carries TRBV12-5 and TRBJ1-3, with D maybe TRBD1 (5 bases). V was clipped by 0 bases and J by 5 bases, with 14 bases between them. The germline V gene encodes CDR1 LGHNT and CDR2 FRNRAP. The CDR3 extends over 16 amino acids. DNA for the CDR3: TGTGCTAGTGGTTTGGTACTGGCAGGGTCACGAAACACCATATATTTT. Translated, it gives CASGLVLAGSRNTIYF.